A single sample is the source of the 20 T cell receptor beta chains below, sequenced in a study of blood T cell repertoires in COVID-19. Some clones are missing from TCRdb's copy, which holds only in-frame ones; the method was immunoSEQ multiplex PCR. The data hold some 80,000 clones, with roughly 86% observed a single time. Material for sequencing was peripheral blood. The receptors stem from a man aged 50 to 60 with active or convalescent COVID-19.

This clone has more than one count but fewer than ten. The chain has TRBV24-1 and TRBJ1-2; D unresolved. Germline values: CDR1 KGHDR, CDR2 SFDVKD. There are 14 residues in the CDR3. With 4 bases removed from V and 0 bases from J, the gap between germline ends came to 8 bases. In DNA, the CDR3 is TGTGCCACCAGTGAACAGACGGCTAACTATGGCTACACCTTC. This codes for CATSEQTANYGYTF.

The chain carries TRBV19 and TRBJ1-1; D is possibly TRBD1 (6 bases). This CDR3 is built from 14 residues. Germline V lookup: CDR1 LNHDA, CDR2 SQIVND (reference sequence). V was clipped by 4 bases and J by 1 base, with 10 bases between them. In nucleotides, the CDR3 is TGTGCCAGTAGTACCAGGGACAAGAACACTGAAGCTTTCTTT. This codes for CASSTRDKNTEAFF.

This rearrangement joins TRBV2 to TRBJ1-5; a weak D match, TRBD1 (5 bases). Deletions cut 1 base from V and 4 bases from J, with 26 bases between. Germline CDR1 is SNHLY and CDR2 is FYNNEI. This CDR3 spans 20 amino acids. CDR3 nucleotides: TGTGCCAGCAGTGAAGGGGCCTTGTGGGGGGACCAAGGGTGGAATCAGCCCCAGCATTTT. It translates to CASSEGALWGDQGWNQPQHF. The full variable domain, its missing parts supplied by reference TRBV2 and TRBJ1-5, is EPEVTQTPSHQVTQMGQEVILRCVPISNHLYFYWYRQILGQKVEFLVSFYNNEISEKSEIFDDQFSVERPDGSNFTLKIRSTKLEDSAMYFCASSEGALWGDQGWNQPQHFGDGTRLSIL.

The J gene is TRBJ2-7, the V gene TRBV5-1; TRBD2 might be the D (6 bases). The ends were cut back, 1 base at V and 1 base at J, with 15 bases in the middle. Germline V gives CDR1 SGHRS, CDR2 YFSETQ. The CDR3 covers 16 residues. CDR3 DNA sequence: TGCGCCAGCAGCTTGACGTGGGGAGGAGGGTCCTACGAGCAGTACTTC. Translating gives CASSLTWGGGSYEQYF.

This chain links TRBV5-1 with TRBJ2-5, with 7 bases aligning to TRBD2. This CDR3 has 15 amino acids. The germline V gene has CDR1 SGHRS and CDR2 YFSETQ. The V and J ends lost 4 bases and 0 bases, in that order; junction bases with no gene match: 6. CDR3 amino acids: CASSPQSGDQETQYF. CDR3 coding DNA: TGCGCCAGCAGCCCCCAAAGCGGGGACCAAGAGACCCAGTACTTC.

This clone occurred a few times. The chain employs TRBV2 and TRBJ1-1; possibly TRBD1 for D (5 bases). The CDR3 length is 13 residues. V lost 2 bases, J lost 5 bases, and 9 bases lay in between. Germline V gives CDR1 SNHLY, CDR2 FYNNEI. In DNA form, the CDR3 reads TGTGCCAGCAGTGAACGGAGGGGTACTGAAGCTTTCTTT. It yields the protein CASSERRGTEAFF.

The chain combines TRBV5-1 with TRBJ2-3; D is uncertain. This CDR3 spans 14 amino acids. V dropped 0 bases and J dropped 2 bases, with 7 bases sitting between them. CDR1 SGHRS and CDR2 YFSETQ come from the germline V gene. The DNA for the CDR3 is TGCGCCAGCAGCTTGGACACCTCCACAGATACGCAGTATTTT. Translating it yields CASSLDTSTDTQYF. Looking up the rest from reference TRBV5-1 and TRBJ2-3 gives the full variable domain: KAGVTQTPRYLIKTRGQQVTLSCSPISGHRSVSWYQQTPGQGLQFLFEYFSETQRNKGNFPGRFSGRQFSNSRSEMNVSTLELGDSALYLCASSLDTSTDTQYFGPGTRLTVL.

This chain uses TRBV7-6 with TRBJ2-5; D is uncertain. Germline V lookup: CDR1 SGHVS, CDR2 FNYEAQ. This CDR3 is built from 14 residues. V was cut by 1 base and J by 5 bases, with 11 bases left in between. Here the CDR3 DNA reads TGTGCCAGCAGCTTAGGGTTTCTGGGCGAGACCCAGTACTTC. Amino acid sequence: CASSLGFLGETQYF. The full variable domain, rest sourced from reference TRBV7-6 and TRBJ2-5, is GAGVSQSPRYKVTKRGQDVALRCDPISGHVSLYWYRQALGQGPEFLTYFNYEAQQDKSGLPNDRFSAERPEGSISTLTIQRTEQRDSAMYRCASSLGFLGETQYFGPGTRLLVL.

The count of this clone is one. The chain uses TRBV9 and TRBJ2-1; 11 bases agree with TRBD2. Losses at the gene ends were 2 bases for V and 6 bases for J; bases not matched to a gene: 4. The length of the CDR3 is 15 residues. Germline CDR1 SGDLS, CDR2 YYNGEE. The CDR3 region has the DNA TGTGCCAGCAGCGTTGGAACTAGCGGGGGCAATGAGCAGTTCTTC. It is translated as CASSVGTSGGNEQFF.

V and J are TRBV9 and TRBJ2-1; 10 bases are a match to TRBD1. The CDR3 spans 17 residues. V shed 3 bases and J 4 bases; nucleotides not matched to a gene: 10. Germline V CDR1 and CDR2: SGDLS, YYNGEE. Written as DNA, the CDR3 is TGTGCCAGCAGCGCCGAACCGACAGGGGGCCGGTACAATGAGCAGTTCTTC. Translating gives CASSAEPTGGRYNEQFF.

The chain uses TRBV7-6 and TRBJ2-3, with 7 bases lining up with TRBD2. Germline V gene lookup returns CDR1 SGHVS and CDR2 FNYEAQ. CDR3 length: 16 residues. Trimming took 2 bases from V and 3 from J; bases not matched to a gene: 8. In DNA, the CDR3 is TGTGCCAGCAGCTTATCTGGAAGCGGGGCAACAGATACGCAGTATTTT. Its protein is CASSLSGSGATDTQYF.

The gene calls are TRBV6-5 and TRBJ1-3; TRBD1 matches at 8 bases. J lost 4 bases, V lost 10 bases, and 9 bases had no gene match. The CDR3 has 14 amino acids. Germline V gene sequence: CDR1 MNHEY, CDR2 SVGAGI. CDR3 region: CATSDRGYGNTIYF. CDR3 nucleotides: TGTGCCACCTCAGACAGGGGCTACGGAAACACCATATATTTT.

This clone was seen once. The chain uses TRBV28 and TRBJ1-3, with no clear D. The V gene lost 4 bases and the J gene lost 0 bases, with 7 bases spanning the gap. Germline values: CDR1 MDHEN, CDR2 SYDVKM. CDR3 length equals 14 residues. The CDR3 here is CASSSGFSGNTIYF. CDR3 coding DNA: TGTGCCAGCAGTTCAGGTTTCTCTGGAAACACCATATATTTT. The full variable domain, its missing parts supplied by reference TRBV28 and TRBJ1-3, is DVKVTQSSRYLVKRTGEKVFLECVQDMDHENMFWYRQDPGLGLRLIYFSYDVKMKEKGDIPEGYSVSREKKERFSLILESASTNQTSMYLCASSSGFSGNTIYFGEGSWLTVV.

V is TRBV5-4 and J is TRBJ1-2; 7 bases are a match to TRBD1. Trimming removed 1 base from V and 4 bases from J; junction bases left unmatched: 4. This CDR3 comprises 14 residues. The germline V gene encodes CDR1 SGHNT and CDR2 YYREEE (reference sequence). The CDR3 nucleotides read TGTGCCAGCAGCTTGTCCGACAGGGCCTATGGCTACACCTTC. Amino acids: CASSLSDRAYGYTF. The full variable domain, rest sourced from reference TRBV5-4 and TRBJ1-2, is ETGVTQSPTHLIKTRGQQVTLRCSSQSGHNTVSWYQQALGQGPQFIFQYYREEENGRGNFPPRFSGLQFPNYSSELNVNALELDDSALYLCASSLSDRAYGYTFGSGTRLTVV.

This clone was recorded a few times. The rearrangement uses TRBV7-2 and TRBJ1-2; possibly TRBD1 for D (6 bases). Germline CDR1 reads SGHTA; CDR2 reads FQGNSA. Trimming took 8 bases from V and 7 from J, leaving 23 bases between them. CDR3 length: 15 residues. The CDR3 DNA reads as TGTGCCAGCGGAGAATCACAGGGCGCCAAGGGTGGCTACACCTTC. It codes for CASGESQGAKGGYTF.

The rearrangement links TRBV5-6 to TRBJ1-4; D remains unclear. The germline V gene has CDR1 SGHDT and CDR2 YYEEEE. Between the trimmed V and J ends, which lost 2 bases and 2 bases, there was a span of 13 bases. The length of the CDR3 is 16 residues. CDR3 nucleotides: TGTGCCAGCAGCTTATTAGAGGCCCCCACTAATGAAAAACTGTTTTTT. Amino acids: CASSLLEAPTNEKLFF.

This chain connects TRBV6-5 to TRBJ2-7; 9 positions agree with TRBD2. CDR3 length: 13 amino acids. V lost 5 bases, J lost 3 bases, and 2 bases stayed unmatched. Germline V gene sequence: CDR1 MNHEY, CDR2 SVGAGI. The CDR3 sequence is CASSTAGGYEQYF. For the CDR3, the DNA is TGTGCCAGCAGTACAGCGGGGGGCTACGAGCAGTACTTC.

J is TRBJ2-2 and V is TRBV7-8, with TRBD1 matching over 8 bases. V lost 7 bases and J lost 7; bases outside the gene matches: 11. Germline CDR1 is SGHVS and CDR2 is FQNEAQ. The CDR3 runs to 15 residues. The CDR3 bases are TGTGCCAGCACCCCTTATGGACAGGGAGTCGGGGAGCTGTTTTTT. Translating gives CASTPYGQGVGELFF.

The V gene is TRBV27, the J gene TRBJ2-1; 9 bases fit TRBD1. CDR1 is MNHEY, CDR2 SMNVEV, per germline (reference sequence). The V segment lost 6 bases and the J segment 4 bases; nucleotides outside the gene matches: 4. The CDR3 consists of 14 residues. As DNA, the CDR3 is TGTGCCAGCAGGACGACAGGGGGTTACAATGAGCAGTTCTTC. Protein product: CASRTTGGYNEQFF.

V and J are TRBV7-8 and TRBJ1-2; possibly TRBD1 for D (6 bases). Per germline, CDR1 SGHVS and CDR2 FQNEAQ. V lost 5 bases and J 2 bases, leaving 12 bases between the germline ends. The CDR3 covers 14 residues. CDR3 DNA sequence: TGTGCCAGCAGCCTCGGGACATCCAACTATGGCTACACCTTC. It translates to CASSLGTSNYGYTF.